These 17 T cell receptor beta chains share one sample of origin, sequenced in a study of blood T cell repertoires in COVID-19. Produced via immunoSEQ multiplex PCR; TCRdb's table is partial and in-frame only. This table holds about 310,000 clones, around 87% found once. The sample comprised peripheral blood. Receptors originate from a woman in her forties or fifties who had recovered from COVID-19.

The chain carries TRBV10-3 and TRBJ2-7, with 9 bases fitting TRBD2. This CDR3 has 17 residues. CDR1 and CDR2 (germline): ENHRY, SYGVKD. Unmatched junction bases numbered 12, after V lost 6 bases and J lost 0 bases. CDR3 sequence (DNA): TGTGCCATCAGCCCCACGGGGCTAGCGGGGAGCTCCTACGAGCAGTACTTC. It yields the protein CAISPTGLAGSSYEQYF.

The rearrangement links TRBV29-1 to TRBJ2-7; 7 nucleotides agree with TRBD1. V shed 7 bases, J shed 3 bases, and the junction held 12 bases outside the gene matches. Germline V lookup: CDR1 SQVTM, CDR2 ANQGSEA. CDR3 size: 14 residues. CDR3 in DNA: TGCAGCGCCCGGGACAGCCGAGGTTTCTACGAGCAGTACTTC. Protein product: CSARDSRGFYEQYF.

The V gene is TRBV6-1, the J gene TRBJ2-2; 8 bases align to TRBD1. Germline CDR1 MNHNS, CDR2 SASEGT. This CDR3 has 15 amino acids. Trimming cost V 2 bases and J 4 bases; bases outside gene matches: 3. CDR3: CASSEQGAATGELFF. The CDR3, as DNA: TGTGCCAGCAGTGAACAGGGGGCGGCCACCGGGGAGCTGTTTTTT.

V usage is TRBV9 and J usage is TRBJ2-5; 11 bases agree with TRBD2. Losses at the gene ends were 0 bases for V and 6 bases for J; bases not matched to a gene: 4. CDR1 and CDR2 (germline): SGDLS, YYNGEE. This CDR3 contains 15 residues. The CDR3 region is CASSVDSGGAQTQYF. CDR3 DNA sequence: TGTGCCAGCAGCGTAGATAGCGGGGGGGCCCAGACCCAGTACTTC. Combining the CDR3 with reference TRBV9 and TRBJ2-5 gives the whole variable domain DSGVTQTPKHLITATGQRVTLRCSPRSGDLSVYWYQQSLDQGLQFLIQYYNGEERAKGNILERFSAQQFPDLHSELNLSSLELGDSALYFCASSVDSGGAQTQYFGPGTRLLVL.

The gene calls are TRBV9 and TRBJ1-2, with 12 bases that match TRBD1. The CDR3 consists of 15 residues. Germline V gene sequence: CDR1 SGDLS, CDR2 YYNGEE. V gave up 4 bases and J gave up 7 bases; unmatched junction bases: 8. The DNA for the CDR3 is TGTGCCAGCAGCCCTGGGACAGGGGGCGCGGGTGGCTACACCTTC. As protein: CASSPGTGGAGGYTF.

This chain connects TRBV9 to TRBJ2-7; 8 bases are a match to TRBD2. The J segment lost 6 bases and the V segment lost 1 base, leaving 6 bases of the junction unmatched. Germline lookup yields CDR1 SGDLS and CDR2 YYNGEE. The CDR3 runs to 14 residues. The CDR3 DNA reads TGTGCCAGCAGCGTAACGGGGGGGCACAGCGAGCAGTACTTC. It specifies CASSVTGGHSEQYF.

This clone was seen only once. The gene calls are TRBV28 and TRBJ1-2, with unresolved D. V was shortened by 2 bases and J by 10 bases, with 8 bases between the two germline ends. Per germline, CDR1 MDHEN and CDR2 SYDVKM. This CDR3 has 11 amino acids. CDR3: CASSLRGPYTF. For the CDR3, the DNA is TGTGCCAGCAGTTTAAGAGGGCCCTACACCTTC.

This chain joins TRBV28 and TRBJ1-3; D remains unclear. V gave up 7 bases and J gave up 4 bases, with 14 bases separating them. The CDR3 has 14 amino acids. Per the germline V gene, CDR1 is MDHEN and CDR2 is SYDVKM. CDR3 nucleotides: TGTGCCAGCACCCCGAGCTCCTCGGGAAACACCATATATTTT. Translated: CASTPSSSGNTIYF.

This clone was recorded only once. The chain combines TRBV2 with TRBJ2-4; a weak D match, TRBD1 (6 bases). The CDR3 is 13 amino acids. Germline V gene data show CDR1 as SNHLY and CDR2 as FYNNEI. V was pared by 6 bases and J by 11 bases, with 17 bases between. The CDR3 DNA follows: TGTGCCAGCAGAGTCTTAAGCGAGGGGGTTCAGTACTTC. It yields the protein CASRVLSEGVQYF.

CDR3: CASSPQGWDTEAFF. CDR3 nucleotide sequence: TGTGCCAGCTCACCGCAGGGATGGGACACTGAAGCTTTCTTT. The rearrangement uses TRBV18 and TRBJ1-1; D might be TRBD1 (5 bases). Trimming cost V 3 bases and J 3 bases, with 11 bases left between them. Germline V gene lookup returns CDR1 KGHSH and CDR2 LQKENI. This CDR3 region has 14 residues.

This chain connects TRBV5-4 to TRBJ2-1; D is possibly TRBD1 (6 bases). CDR1 and CDR2 from the germline V gene are SGHNT and YYREEE (reference sequence). The length of the CDR3 is 14 residues. V dropped 1 base and J dropped 6 bases, with 11 bases sitting between them. The CDR3 is CASSLPTGSNEQFF. For the CDR3, the DNA is TGTGCCAGCAGCTTGCCTACAGGGAGCAATGAGCAGTTCTTC.

The CDR3 region is CASSLWGADNSPLHF. As DNA, the CDR3 is TGTGCCAGCAGTTTATGGGGGGCTGATAATTCACCCCTCCACTTT. The rearrangement links TRBV28 to TRBJ1-6; D is possibly TRBD1 (6 bases). The V and J ends lost 0 bases and 5 bases respectively, with 8 bases between them. Germline V CDR1 and CDR2: MDHEN, SYDVKM. The CDR3 extends over 15 amino acids. Looking up the rest from reference TRBV28 and TRBJ1-6 gives the full variable domain: DVKVTQSSRYLVKRTGEKVFLECVQDMDHENMFWYRQDPGLGLRLIYFSYDVKMKEKGDIPEGYSVSREKKERFSLILESASTNQTSMYLCASSLWGADNSPLHFGNGTRLTVT.

The chain joins TRBV5-1 to TRBJ2-1, with TRBD1 identical over 7 bases. The length of the CDR3 is 15 residues. V shed 0 bases and J 9 bases; nucleotides not matched to a gene: 9. The V gene's germline CDR1 is SGHRS and CDR2 YFSETQ. The CDR3 DNA sequence: TGCGCCAGCAGCTTGGCCAGGGGGTCCTATGGTGAGCAGTTCTTC. This translates into CASSLARGSYGEQFF.

The V and J genes are TRBV5-1 and TRBJ2-5; D unresolved. The CDR3 spans 14 residues. Germline CDR1 and CDR2: SGHRS and YFSETQ. V lost 1 base and J lost 7, with 14 bases in between. Here the CDR3 DNA reads TGCGCCAGCAGCTTGTCAGGCGATTACGGGACCCAGTACTTC. Amino acid sequence: CASSLSGDYGTQYF.

This chain connects TRBV9 to TRBJ2-2; no firm D call. Trimming shortened V by 0 bases and J by 7 bases, and 10 bases separated the two germline ends. This CDR3 is 14 amino acids long. The germline V gene encodes CDR1 SGDLS and CDR2 YYNGEE. The CDR3 sequence: CASSVESPGGELFF. The CDR3 DNA is TGTGCCAGCAGCGTAGAGTCCCCCGGCGGGGAGCTGTTTTTT.

This chain uses TRBV5-4 with TRBJ2-3; 14 bases are a match to TRBD2. After removal of 4 bases from V and 1 base from J, the junction contained 5 bases not matched to a gene. Germline V gene lookup returns CDR1 SGHNT and CDR2 YYREEE (reference sequence). The CDR3 is made up of 17 amino acids. The CDR3 is CASSGPTSGRGTDTQYF. The CDR3 nucleotides are TGTGCCAGCAGCGGACCGACTAGCGGGAGGGGCACAGATACGCAGTATTTT.

The chain couples TRBV3-1 (or the pseudogene TRBV3-2) to TRBJ1-6; D is unclear. The V gene's germline CDR1 is LGHDT and CDR2 YNNKEL (reference sequence). V was shortened by 4 bases and J by 7 bases, with 11 bases between the two germline ends. The CDR3 contains 14 residues. The CDR3 sequence is CASSPQGRNSPLHF. DNA for the CDR3: TGTGCCAGCAGCCCGCAAGGGAGAAATTCACCCCTCCACTTT.